This TCR beta chain appears in the sequencing data of a study of blood T cell repertoires in COVID-19. Overall study: Samples came from the United States, Italy and Spain, spanning acute and convalescent COVID-19. PBMCs, B-cell-depleted T cells, or T cells provided the cDNA or gDNA that made up the material.

Authors' data handling: Amplification of reference gene primers provided the estimated nucleated cell counts. TCRdb keeps only in-frame clones here, not all; method: immunoSEQ multiplex PCR. V and J calls and clone size come straight from that table; D and trimming were deduced from the DNA. There are some 120,000 clones in the sample; about 88% occur only once, and approximately 1.5% lies in the top ten. The CDR3 loop spans 13 amino acids. With 9 bases clipped from V and 5 bases from J, the junction kept 7 bases outside the gene matches. The V gene's germline CDR1 is MDHEN and CDR2 SYDVKM. Material: peripheral blood. This TCR was recovered from a man aged 35 to 55 with acute or convalescent COVID-19. The V call is TRBV28, the J call TRBJ2-7, with 10 bases that match TRBD1. The CDR3, as DNA: TGTGCCAGTAGGACAGGGGGGGCCAACGAGCAGTACTTC. Translating gives CASRTGGANEQYF.